This T cell receptor (beta chain) was recorded in a study of CD8 T cells in Susac syndrome. RNA totalling roughly 0.45 to 1 ug underwent reverse transcription with random hexamers. Each CDR3 protein is one row after TCRdb ran MiXCR on the immunoSEQ multiplex PCR reads. The table shows about 190,000 distinct CDR3 sequences, with 93% occurring only once. Germline CDR1 SGHTA, CDR2 FQGNSA. The V and J ends lost 5 bases and 7 bases respectively, with 14 bases between them. CDR3 size: 13 residues. Sequenced input: CD4+ T cells from PBMCs. The chain joins TRBV7-2 to TRBJ2-5, with no clear D. This TCR derives from a human donor in good health. This CDR3 reads CASSLGFLGTQYF. The CDR3 DNA is TGTGCCAGCAGCCTGGGTTTTTTGGGGACCCAGTACTTC.